This T cell receptor beta chain is drawn from a study of blood T cell repertoires in COVID-19. TCRdb keeps only in-frame clones here, not all; method: immunoSEQ multiplex PCR. The table includes some 370,000 clones, roughly 90% detected once. Sequencing was done on a sample of peripheral blood. The receptor comes from a man aged 40-49 years with acute or convalescent COVID-19.

CDR3 DNA: TGTGCCAGCAGAGCCGTTGGAGGCCGAGACGAAGCTTTCTTT. It codes for CASRAVGGRDEAFF. The gene calls are TRBV27 and TRBJ1-1; D gene ambiguous. The CDR3 contains 14 residues. Germline loops: CDR1 MNHEY, CDR2 SMNVEV (reference sequence). V was clipped by 6 bases and J by 8 bases, with 19 bases between them.